This TCR beta chain was found in a study of T cell changes during pregnancy in multiple sclerosis. Per the germline V gene, CDR1 is SGHRS and CDR2 is YFSETQ. The CDR3 covers 13 residues. V was clipped by 7 bases and J by 2 bases; unmatched bases: 4. This clone was recorded only once. Assay used: immunoSEQ multiplex PCR; TCRdb lists only in-frame clones, some missing. This repertoire shows about 73,000 clones, around 90% found once; its top ten account for 9.5%. The receptor was derived from a female donor in good health, enrolled as a control in a pregnancy study. The sequencing used peripheral blood, collected after pregnancy. The chain combines TRBV5-1 with TRBJ2-7, with 9 nucleotides matching TRBD1. The CDR3 sequence: CASARQGAYEQYF. For the CDR3, the DNA is TGCGCCAGCGCGAGACAGGGGGCCTACGAGCAGTACTTC.